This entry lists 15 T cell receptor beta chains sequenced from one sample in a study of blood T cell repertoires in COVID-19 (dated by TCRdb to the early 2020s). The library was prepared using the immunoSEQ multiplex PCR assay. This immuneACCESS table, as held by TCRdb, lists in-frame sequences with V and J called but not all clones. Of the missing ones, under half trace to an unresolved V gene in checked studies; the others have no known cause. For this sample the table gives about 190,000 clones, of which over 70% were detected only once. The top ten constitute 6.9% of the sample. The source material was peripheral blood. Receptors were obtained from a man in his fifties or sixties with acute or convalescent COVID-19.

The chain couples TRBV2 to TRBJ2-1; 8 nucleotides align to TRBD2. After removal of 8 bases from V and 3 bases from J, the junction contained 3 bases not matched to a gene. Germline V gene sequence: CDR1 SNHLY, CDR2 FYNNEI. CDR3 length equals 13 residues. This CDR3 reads CASGREDYNEQFF. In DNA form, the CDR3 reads TGTGCCAGCGGGCGGGAGGACTACAATGAGCAGTTCTTC.

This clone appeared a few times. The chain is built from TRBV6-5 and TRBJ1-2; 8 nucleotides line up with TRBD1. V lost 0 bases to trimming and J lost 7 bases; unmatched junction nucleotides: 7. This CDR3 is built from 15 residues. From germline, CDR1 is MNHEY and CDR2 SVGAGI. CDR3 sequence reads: CASSYSSRGLGGYTF. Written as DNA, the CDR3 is TGTGCCAGCAGTTACTCGAGCAGGGGGCTTGGTGGCTACACCTTC.

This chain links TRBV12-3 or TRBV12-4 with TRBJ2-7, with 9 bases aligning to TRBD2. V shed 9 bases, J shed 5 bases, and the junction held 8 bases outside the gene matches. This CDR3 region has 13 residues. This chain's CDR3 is CASDSGSRDEQYF. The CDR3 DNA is TGTGCCAGTGATAGCGGGAGTCGGGACGAGCAGTACTTC.

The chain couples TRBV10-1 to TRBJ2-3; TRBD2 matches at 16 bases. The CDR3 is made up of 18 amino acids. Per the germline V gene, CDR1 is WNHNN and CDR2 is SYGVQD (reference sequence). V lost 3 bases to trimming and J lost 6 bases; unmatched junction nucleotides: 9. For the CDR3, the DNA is TGCGCCAGCAGTGACCAGGGACTAGCGGGAGGGCCTTCCGATACGCAGTATTTT. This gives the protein CASSDQGLAGGPSDTQYF.

CDR3 sequence reads: CASSPQVGGGYEQYF. In DNA, the CDR3 is TGTGCCAGCAGTCCCCAGGTGGGCGGGGGTTACGAGCAGTACTTC. This chain links TRBV27 with TRBJ2-7; TRBD2 aligns across 7 bases. Germline CDR1 reads MNHEY; CDR2 reads SMNVEV (reference sequence). The V and J ends lost 5 bases and 4 bases, in that order; junction bases with no gene match: 11. This CDR3 has 15 amino acids.

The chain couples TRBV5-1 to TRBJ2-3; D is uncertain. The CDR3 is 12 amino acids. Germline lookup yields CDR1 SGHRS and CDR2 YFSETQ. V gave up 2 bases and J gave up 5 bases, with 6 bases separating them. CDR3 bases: TGCGCCAGCAGCTTCCCCGGAGATACGCAGTATTTT. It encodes CASSFPGDTQYF.

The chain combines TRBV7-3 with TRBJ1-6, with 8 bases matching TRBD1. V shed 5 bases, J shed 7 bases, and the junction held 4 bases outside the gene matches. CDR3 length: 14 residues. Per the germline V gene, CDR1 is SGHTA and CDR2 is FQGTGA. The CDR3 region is CASSRTGQNSPLHF. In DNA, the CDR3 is TGTGCCAGCAGCCGGACAGGGCAGAATTCACCCCTCCACTTT.

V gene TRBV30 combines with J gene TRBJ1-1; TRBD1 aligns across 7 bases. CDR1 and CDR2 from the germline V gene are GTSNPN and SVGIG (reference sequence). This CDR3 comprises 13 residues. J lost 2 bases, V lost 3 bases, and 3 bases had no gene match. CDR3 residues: CAWRTGPNTEAFF. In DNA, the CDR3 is TGTGCCTGGAGGACAGGGCCAAACACTGAAGCTTTCTTT.

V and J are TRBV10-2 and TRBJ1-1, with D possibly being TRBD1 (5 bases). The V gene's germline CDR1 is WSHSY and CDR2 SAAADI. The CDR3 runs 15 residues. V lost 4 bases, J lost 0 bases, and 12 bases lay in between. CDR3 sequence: CASSAWGGLNTEAFF. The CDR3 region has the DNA TGCGCCAGCAGTGCATGGGGCGGATTGAACACTGAAGCTTTCTTT.

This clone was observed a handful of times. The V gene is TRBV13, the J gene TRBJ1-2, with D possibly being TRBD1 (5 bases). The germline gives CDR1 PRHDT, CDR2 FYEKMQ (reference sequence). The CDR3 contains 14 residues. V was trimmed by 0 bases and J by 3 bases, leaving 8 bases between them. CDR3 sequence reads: CASSLGSGYYGYTF. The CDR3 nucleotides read TGTGCCAGCAGCTTAGGGTCAGGGTACTATGGCTACACCTTC.

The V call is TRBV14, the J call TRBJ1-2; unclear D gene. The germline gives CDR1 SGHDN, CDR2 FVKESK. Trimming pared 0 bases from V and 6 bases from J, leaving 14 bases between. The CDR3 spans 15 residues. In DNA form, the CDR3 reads TGTGCCAGCAGCCAAGATCGTGGTCAGATCGATGGCTACACCTTC. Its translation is CASSQDRGQIDGYTF.

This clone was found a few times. CDR3 loop: CASSHPRAGVAYEQYF. In DNA form, the CDR3 reads TGTGCCAGCAGTCACCCCCGAGCGGGAGTGGCCTACGAGCAGTACTTC. V gene TRBV2 combines with J gene TRBJ2-7, with 8 nucleotides matching TRBD2. The CDR3 is 16 residues long. The germline CDR1 and CDR2 sequences are SNHLY and FYNNEI. J lost 2 bases, V lost 5 bases, and 11 bases had no gene match.

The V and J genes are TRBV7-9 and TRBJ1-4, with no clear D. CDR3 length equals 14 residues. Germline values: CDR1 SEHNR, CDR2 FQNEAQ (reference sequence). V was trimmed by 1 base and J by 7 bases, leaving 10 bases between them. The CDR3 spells CASSLVSSGEKLFF. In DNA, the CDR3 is TGTGCCAGCAGCTTAGTCTCCTCAGGTGAAAAACTGTTTTTT.

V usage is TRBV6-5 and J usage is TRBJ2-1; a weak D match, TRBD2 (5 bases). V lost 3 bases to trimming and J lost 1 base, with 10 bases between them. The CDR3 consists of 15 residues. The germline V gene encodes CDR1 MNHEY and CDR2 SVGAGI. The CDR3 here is CASSYDGLSYNEQFF. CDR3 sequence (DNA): TGTGCCAGCAGTTATGATGGACTTTCCTACAATGAGCAGTTCTTC.

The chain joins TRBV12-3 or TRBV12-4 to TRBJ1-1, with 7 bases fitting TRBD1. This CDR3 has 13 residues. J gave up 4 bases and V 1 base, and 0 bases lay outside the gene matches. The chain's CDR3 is CASSLGTGTEAFF. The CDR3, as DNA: TGTGCCAGCAGTTTAGGGACAGGCACTGAAGCTTTCTTT.